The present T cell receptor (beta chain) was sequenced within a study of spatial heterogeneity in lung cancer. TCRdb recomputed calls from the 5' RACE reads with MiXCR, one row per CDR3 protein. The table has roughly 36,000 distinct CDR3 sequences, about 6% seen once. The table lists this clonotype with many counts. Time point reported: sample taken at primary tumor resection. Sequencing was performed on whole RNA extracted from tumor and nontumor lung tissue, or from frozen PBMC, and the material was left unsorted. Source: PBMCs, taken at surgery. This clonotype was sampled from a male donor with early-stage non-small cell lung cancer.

The CDR3 here is CASTRTGPHDGYTF. CDR3 sequence (DNA): TGTGCCAGCACCCGGACAGGCCCCCATGATGGCTACACCTTC. V gene TRBV2 combines with J gene TRBJ1-2; 7 bases fit TRBD1. V dropped 7 bases and J dropped 6; count of bases not matched to a gene: 11. Looked up from germline, CDR1 is SNHLY and CDR2 is FYNNEI. The CDR3 sequence is 14 residues long.